These 5 T cell receptor beta chains originate from one sample sequenced in a study of CD8+ T cells in alopecia areata. Specified treatment: oral pan-JAK inhibitor, 5-10 mg twice daily. RNA extraction was followed by reverse transcription into cDNA, which acted as the sequencing template. Method: immunoSEQ multiplex PCR; TCRdb's copy keeps in-frame clones and lacks some. Among approximately 180,000 clones, roughly 60% were seen once, and the ten largest hold approximately 1%. Sequenced material: CD4+ T cells sorted from blood, taken at week 24, from a patient treated with tofacitinib. The receptors stem from a human donor with alopecia areata.

The chain employs TRBV7-2 and TRBJ2-7, with unresolved D. The CDR3 sequence is 15 residues long. Trimming cost V 2 bases and J 3 bases, with 14 bases left between them. Germline lookup yields CDR1 SGHTA and CDR2 FQGNSA. CDR3 DNA: TGTGCCAGCAGCTTAAGTGGCTCATTCGACTACGAGCAGTACTTC. Amino acid sequence: CASSLSGSFDYEQYF. The whole variable domain, remainder taken from reference TRBV7-2 and TRBJ2-7, is GAGVSQSPSNKVTEKGKDVELRCDPISGHTALYWYRQSLGQGLEFLIYFQGNSAPDKSGLPSDRFSAERTGGSVSTLTIQRTQQEDSAVYLCASSLSGSFDYEQYFGPGTRLTVT.

This chain connects TRBV14 to TRBJ2-1; possibly TRBD2 for D (5 bases). Trimming removed 3 bases at V and 9 bases at J, with 12 bases between. This CDR3 is 13 amino acids long. Per germline, CDR1 SGHDN and CDR2 FVKESK. The CDR3 protein is CASSQEVHGEQFF. The CDR3, as DNA: TGTGCCAGCAGCCAGGAGGTCCACGGTGAGCAGTTCTTC.

V is TRBV18 and J is TRBJ2-3; D perhaps matches TRBD1 (6 bases). Trimming removed 4 bases from V and 5 bases from J, with 16 bases in between. This CDR3 is built from 15 residues. Germline V CDR1 and CDR2: KGHSH, LQKENI. CDR3 DNA: TGTGCCAGCTCACTATCGCCCGGGACAAAAGATACGCAGTATTTT. As protein: CASSLSPGTKDTQYF.

The V call is TRBV13, the J call TRBJ2-7; 9 nucleotides align to TRBD1. Germline V gene data show CDR1 as PRHDT and CDR2 as FYEKMQ (reference sequence). The CDR3 loop spans 15 amino acids. The ends lost 5 bases at V and 0 bases at J; junction bases unmatched: 5. CDR3 sequence: CASSKQQGASYEQYF. CDR3 sequence (DNA): TGTGCCAGCAGCAAACAACAGGGGGCCTCCTACGAGCAGTACTTC.

In this sample, this clone turned up a few times. The chain links TRBV5-6 to TRBJ1-1; D remains ambiguous. V was clipped by 1 base and J by 8 bases, with 12 bases between them. This CDR3 is built from 13 residues. CDR1 and CDR2 from the germline V gene are SGHDT and YYEEEE. Written as DNA, the CDR3 is TGTGCCAGCAGCTTGAGGACGGCAGAGGAAGCTTTCTTT. It is translated as CASSLRTAEEAFF.